This TCR beta chain was obtained from a study of CD8+ T cells in alopecia areata. Regarding treatment: oral pan-JAK inhibitor, 5-10 mg twice daily. CD4+ and CD8+ T cells were sorted from PBMCs. The V gene's germline CDR1 is LGHNA and CDR2 YSLEER. The CDR3 spans 14 residues. V lost 0 bases and J 4 bases, leaving 9 bases between the germline ends. It was cDNA, reverse transcribed from extracted RNA, that served as the sequencing template. Some clones are missing from TCRdb's copy, which holds only in-frame ones; the method was immunoSEQ multiplex PCR. The profile shows 150,000 to 200,000 clones, roughly 66% of them singletons.

This chain joins TRBV4-3 and TRBJ1-2, with no clear D. This TCR came from a human donor with alopecia areata. The source was CD4+ T cells sorted from blood, collected at week 24, from a patient treated with tofacitinib. CDR3 nucleotide sequence: TGCGCCAGCAGCCAAGATCGGTTAACCTATGGCTACACCTTC. Translating gives CASSQDRLTYGYTF.